This passage covers 17 T cell receptor beta chains from one sample sequenced in a study of blood T cell repertoires in COVID-19. The repertoire was sequenced with immunoSEQ multiplex PCR; TCRdb's copy has only in-frame clones and lacks some. The sample shows about 480,000 clones, 85% to 90% of them seen only once. The sequenced sample consisted of peripheral blood. The receptors shown here come from a man younger than 35 with COVID-19, enrolled during active disease.

The V gene is TRBV10-2, the J gene TRBJ1-1, with D perhaps TRBD1 (6 bases). The CDR3 is 15 residues long. CDR1 is WSHSY and CDR2 is SAAADI in the germline V gene. V lost 6 bases and J 0 bases, leaving 14 bases between the germline ends. DNA of the CDR3: TGCGCCAGCAGGCCCGGACAGCTTTTGAACACTGAAGCTTTCTTT. It yields the protein CASRPGQLLNTEAFF.

The genes are TRBV7-8 and TRBJ2-7; TRBD2 is a possible D gene (5 bases). The germline V gene encodes CDR1 SGHVS and CDR2 FQNEAQ. Trimming shortened V by 2 bases and J by 4 bases, and 18 bases separated the two germline ends. This CDR3 spans 16 amino acids. CDR3 protein: CASSLFVSFRDYEQYF. The CDR3 nucleotides read TGTGCCAGCAGCTTATTTGTGTCTTTTCGGGATTACGAGCAGTACTTC.

The chain uses TRBV5-4 and TRBJ2-2; a possible D gene is TRBD2 (6 bases). CDR1 is SGHNT, CDR2 YYREEE, per germline (reference sequence). This CDR3 is 15 amino acids long. The V end lost 0 bases, the J end lost 4 bases, and 10 bases lay between the germline ends. Here the CDR3 reads CASSLGGDFTGELFF. DNA for the CDR3: TGTGCCAGCAGCTTGGGGGGGGATTTCACCGGGGAGCTGTTTTTT.

The chain combines TRBV7-6 with TRBJ2-1; D might be TRBD2 (6 bases). The V end lost 1 base, the J end lost 2 bases, and 9 bases lay between the germline ends. CDR1 and CDR2 (germline): SGHVS, FNYEAQ. The length of the CDR3 is 15 residues. The CDR3 loop reads CASSLDGSPYNEQFF. CDR3 sequence (DNA): TGTGCCAGCAGCTTAGACGGGAGTCCCTACAATGAGCAGTTCTTC.

This rearrangement joins TRBV7-2 to TRBJ2-1; 15 nucleotides agree with TRBD2. The germline V gene encodes CDR1 SGHTA and CDR2 FQGNSA. V trimming: 5 bases; J trimming: 8 bases; junction bases outside the gene matches: 7. This CDR3 has 16 residues. CDR3 in DNA: TGTGCCAGCAGCGCCCGAGGGACTAGCGGGGGGTATGAGCAGTTCTTC. Translated, it gives CASSARGTSGGYEQFF.

V is TRBV4-2 and J is TRBJ2-7; a weak D match, TRBD1 (6 bases). Germline V gene data show CDR1 as LGHNA and CDR2 as YNFKEQ. The CDR3 contains 16 residues. Deletions cut 4 bases from V and 3 bases from J, with 19 bases between. The CDR3 DNA sequence: TGTGCCAGCAGCCTTTCAACTGCAGGGGCCAACTACGAGCAGTACTTC. Encoded protein: CASSLSTAGANYEQYF.

This rearrangement joins TRBV5-1 to TRBJ1-1; 7 bases line up with TRBD1. V was clipped by 3 bases and J by 4 bases; unmatched bases: 9. The CDR3 is 15 amino acids. Germline V gene lookup returns CDR1 SGHRS and CDR2 YFSETQ. The CDR3 nucleotides are TGCGCCAGCAGCTCGTTACAGGGGACGGCCACTGAAGCTTTCTTT. Protein sequence: CASSSLQGTATEAFF.

The rearrangement uses TRBV19 and TRBJ1-2, with 9 bases that match TRBD1. The V segment lost 5 bases and the J segment 2 bases; nucleotides outside the gene matches: 6. The CDR3 extends over 15 amino acids. Germline values: CDR1 LNHDA, CDR2 SQIVND (reference sequence). The CDR3, as DNA: TGTGCCAGTAGTCGGGACAGGGAATGGAACTATGGCTACACCTTC. It translates to CASSRDREWNYGYTF.

Of note for this clone: Mismatch with germline at one junction end may stem from a read error. The rearrangement joins TRBV6-5 to TRBJ1-1; tentative D call: TRBD1 (5 bases). Germline V CDR1 and CDR2: MNHEY, SVGAGI. CDR3 length: 15 amino acids. CDR3 sequence: CASSPGDLGNSEAFF. CDR3 nucleotides: TGTGCCAGCAGCCCGGGGGATTTAGGGAACTCTGAAGCTTTCTTT.

V usage is TRBV27 and J usage is TRBJ2-7, with D possibly TRBD1 on 6 matching bases. The CDR3 covers 14 residues. V was cut by 3 bases and J by 5 bases, with 14 bases left in between. CDR1 MNHEY and CDR2 SMNVEV come from the germline V gene (reference sequence). CDR3: CASSFRSRGDEQYF. CDR3 nucleotide sequence: TGTGCCAGCAGTTTTAGGAGCAGGGGAGACGAGCAGTACTTC.

The V and J genes are TRBV29-1 and TRBJ1-1, with D possibly being TRBD1 (6 bases). Trimming pared 6 bases from V and 4 bases from J, leaving 12 bases between. Germline loops: CDR1 SQVTM, CDR2 ANQGSEA. This CDR3 has 12 amino acids. The CDR3, as DNA: TGCAGCGTACAGGGTTATCGCACTGAAGCTTTCTTT. Its translation: CSVQGYRTEAFF.

The chain carries TRBV7-2 and TRBJ1-2; 7 bases agree with TRBD1. The junction had 14 bases not matched to a gene; V was cut back by 5 bases and J by 8 bases. The CDR3 covers 15 residues. The germline V gene encodes CDR1 SGHTA and CDR2 FQGNSA. The CDR3 spells CASSPGTGQSHGYTF. The CDR3 coding sequence is TGTGCCAGCAGCCCAGGGACGGGACAGTCACACGGCTACACCTTC.

This chain joins TRBV5-6 and TRBJ2-7, with 14 bases lining up with TRBD2. CDR3 length equals 19 residues. Germline-derived CDR1 and CDR2 are SGHDT and YYEEEE. J was trimmed by 3 bases and V by 1 base; bases with no gene match: 12. The CDR3 DNA reads TGTGCCAGCAGCTTGCGAGGCGCGGGACTAGCGGGAGTTCACTACGAGCAGTACTTC. Protein: CASSLRGAGLAGVHYEQYF.

The chain links TRBV15 to TRBJ1-4; possibly TRBD1 for D (5 bases). Per germline, CDR1 LNHNV and CDR2 YYDKDF (reference sequence). Trimming removed 1 base at V and 8 bases at J, with 14 bases between. CDR3 length equals 15 residues. CDR3 loop: CATSRVGGTAEKLFF. The DNA of the CDR3 is TGTGCCACCAGCAGAGTTGGAGGGACGGCCGAAAAACTGTTTTTT.

This clone was counted a single time. The J gene is TRBJ1-2, the V gene TRBV7-9; D may be TRBD1 (6 bases). The V and J ends lost 4 bases and 8 bases respectively, with 17 bases between them. Germline loops: CDR1 SEHNR, CDR2 FQNEAQ (reference sequence). The CDR3 is 14 amino acids. The CDR3 region is CASSSLQGWGGYTF. The CDR3 bases are TGTGCCAGCAGCTCACTCCAGGGGTGGGGCGGCTACACCTTC.

Worth noting for this clone: One end of the junction fails to match germline, which may point to a read error. This chain joins TRBV12-3 or TRBV12-4 and TRBJ1-4; maybe TRBD1 (5 bases). The CDR3 is 13 amino acids. The CDR3 DNA reads TGTGCCAGCAGTTTTAATCAGGGAATGGGGATATCATTT. This codes for CASSFNQGMGISF.

The chain is built from TRBV7-2 and TRBJ1-3, with D perhaps TRBD1 (6 bases). This CDR3 has 15 residues. CDR1 is SGHTA and CDR2 is FQGNSA in the germline V gene. Trimming left V 6 bases short and J 5 bases short, with 17 bases between. CDR3 DNA sequence: TGTGCCAGCAGTTTCTCAGGGGATCGAAGAAACACCATATATTTT. Protein sequence: CASSFSGDRRNTIYF.